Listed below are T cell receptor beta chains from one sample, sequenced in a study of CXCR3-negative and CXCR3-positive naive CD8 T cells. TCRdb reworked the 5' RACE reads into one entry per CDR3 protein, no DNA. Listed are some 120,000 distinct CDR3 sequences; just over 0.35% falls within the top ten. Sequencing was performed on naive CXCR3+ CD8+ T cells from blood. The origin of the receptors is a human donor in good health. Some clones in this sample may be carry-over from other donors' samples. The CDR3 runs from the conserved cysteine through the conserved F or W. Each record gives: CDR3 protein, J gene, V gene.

CDR3: CASSTAAGGNQPQHF
J: TRBJ1-5
V: TRBV19

CDR3: CASSQVGAGGTDTQYF
J: TRBJ2-3
V: TRBV4-1

CDR3: CASSLVTGGGYTEAFF
J: TRBJ1-1
V: TRBV5-1

CDR3: CATSRGRIETQYF
J: TRBJ2-5
V: TRBV15

CDR3: CASTSGGGPTSETQYF
J: TRBJ2-5
V: TRBV12-3/TRBV12-4

CDR3: CASSSTPTVKAGEPYNEQFF
J: TRBJ2-1
V: TRBV5-6

CDR3: CASRATSGPYEQYF
J: TRBJ2-7
V: TRBV2

CDR3: CASSLGLAGDPSTDTQCF
J: TRBJ2-3
V: TRBV5-5

CDR3: CASSSRSRGGTDTQYF
J: TRBJ2-3
V: TRBV7-7

CDR3: CASSGGTTYEQYF
J: TRBJ2-7
V: TRBV5-1

CDR3: CASSLGGRLDNEQFF
J: TRBJ2-1
V: TRBV7-9

CDR3: CASSESRETQYF
J: TRBJ2-5
V: TRBV25-1

CDR3: CASSLQGSGVYEQYF
J: TRBJ2-7
V: TRBV5-1

CDR3: CASSFLTSGGADEQFF
J: TRBJ2-1
V: TRBV7-9

CDR3: CASSARDRAHTGELFF
J: TRBJ2-2
V: TRBV9

CDR3: CASSLDFDGQNTGELFF
J: TRBJ2-2
V: TRBV11-3

CDR3: CSARGGETGELFF
J: TRBJ2-2
V: TRBV20-1

CDR3: CASINLRGQAFF
J: TRBJ1-1
V: TRBV4-1

CDR3: CASSQDTAVGKRDGYTF
J: TRBJ1-2
V: TRBV3-1

CDR3: CASSSGGHYGYTF
J: TRBJ1-2
V: TRBV7-9

CDR3: CASSQGAGNEQYF
J: TRBJ2-7
V: TRBV4-1

CDR3: CASSYLQGAAGELFF
J: TRBJ2-2
V: TRBV6-6

CDR3: CASSSSGGAKNIQYF
J: TRBJ2-4
V: TRBV28

CDR3: CASSQTSGTGVVMNTEAFF
J: TRBJ1-1
V: TRBV4-1

CDR3: CASSPEGSGTGIYEQYF
J: TRBJ2-7
V: TRBV5-1

CDR3: CASSQVGLATDTQYF
J: TRBJ2-3
V: TRBV4-1

CDR3: CASSPAPGQGPYEQYF
J: TRBJ2-7
V: TRBV28

CDR3: CSARDAIAGYRTEAFF
J: TRBJ1-1
V: TRBV20-1

CDR3: CATSFENTEAFF
J: TRBJ1-1
V: TRBV5-1

CDR3: CASSERFPPGPPGANVLTF
J: TRBJ2-6
V: TRBV25-1

CDR3: CSARDLEGTYSYEQYF
J: TRBJ2-7
V: TRBV20-1

CDR3: CSVEELGYEAFF
J: TRBJ1-1
V: TRBV29-1

CDR3: CASFRGTEAFF
J: TRBJ1-1
V: TRBV19

CDR3: CASKSAKTLINYEQYF
J: TRBJ2-7
V: TRBV28

CDR3: CSARAFDGPYNEQFF
J: TRBJ2-1
V: TRBV20-1

CDR3: CASSDSTEDTGELFF
J: TRBJ2-2
V: TRBV6-4

CDR3: CASSSSRGASSIRGYTF
J: TRBJ1-2
V: TRBV19

CDR3: CSVEGLGTRPTEQYF
J: TRBJ2-7
V: TRBV29-1

CDR3: CASSLVLAGIDTEAFF
J: TRBJ1-1
V: TRBV7-9

CDR3: CASSIAFREVDTQYF
J: TRBJ2-3
V: TRBV19

CDR3: CASSRLGATGELFF
J: TRBJ2-2
V: TRBV19

CDR3: CASSIFGDYYGYTF
J: TRBJ1-2
V: TRBV12-3/TRBV12-4

CDR3: CASSLGAGSYEQYF
J: TRBJ2-7
V: TRBV5-6

CDR3: CASSLARMNEQFF
J: TRBJ2-1
V: TRBV7-9

CDR3: CASSSRGGGEQYF
J: TRBJ2-7
V: TRBV19

CDR3: CATLFGTGNSPLHF
J: TRBJ1-6
V: TRBV28

CDR3: CSVEGMRWGGTEAFF
J: TRBJ1-1
V: TRBV29-1

CDR3: CSVPGQGMNTEAFF
J: TRBJ1-1
V: TRBV29-1

CDR3: CASSSLGVNEQFF
J: TRBJ2-1
V: TRBV12-3/TRBV12-4

CDR3: CASSYFGNEQFF
J: TRBJ2-1
V: TRBV6-5

CDR3: CASSYSDLLELGDQPQHF
J: TRBJ1-5
V: TRBV6-6

CDR3: CASSWAGGPYEQYF
J: TRBJ2-7
V: TRBV27

CDR3: CASSLAQTAVYEQYF
J: TRBJ2-7
V: TRBV7-2

CDR3: CSVRTSGGGETQYF
J: TRBJ2-5
V: TRBV29-1

CDR3: CASSKPLWRSSYEQYF
J: TRBJ2-7
V: TRBV6-6

CDR3: CARVGLAGRNLSTGELFF
J: TRBJ2-2
V: TRBV13

CDR3: CASSLAYNEQFF
J: TRBJ2-1
V: TRBV5-1

CDR3: CASSQILGQGLAWGSNQPQHF
J: TRBJ1-5
V: TRBV4-1

CDR3: CSGQTGGYMDTQYF
J: TRBJ2-3
V: TRBV29-1

CDR3: CASSSDYSGPYEQYF
J: TRBJ2-7
V: TRBV5-1